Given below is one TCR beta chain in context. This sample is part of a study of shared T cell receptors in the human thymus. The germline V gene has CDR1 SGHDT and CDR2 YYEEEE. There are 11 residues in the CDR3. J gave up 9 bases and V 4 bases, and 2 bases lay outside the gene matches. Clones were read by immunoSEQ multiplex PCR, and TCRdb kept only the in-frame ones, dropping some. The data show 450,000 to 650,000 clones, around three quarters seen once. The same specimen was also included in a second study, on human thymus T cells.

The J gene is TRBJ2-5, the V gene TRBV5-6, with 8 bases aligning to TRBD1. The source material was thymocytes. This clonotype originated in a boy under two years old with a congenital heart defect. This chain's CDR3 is CASSLGQAQYF. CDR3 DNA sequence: TGTGCCAGCAGCCTGGGACAGGCCCAGTACTTC. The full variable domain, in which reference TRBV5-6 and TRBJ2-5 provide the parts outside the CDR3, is DAGVTQSPTHLIKTRGQQVTLRCSPKSGHDTVSWYQQALGQGPQFIFQYYEEEERQRGNFPDRFSGHQFPNYSSELNVNALLLGDSALYLCASSLGQAQYFGPGTRLLVL.